Each of the 4 T cell receptor beta chains below was sequenced from the same sample in a study of T cells in localized non-small cell lung cancer. Sequencing was performed with immunoSEQ multiplex PCR; in TCRdb, only in-frame clones are kept and a portion is missing. In the table there are around 1,400 clones, 25% to 30% of which are singletons. Sequencing was performed on normal lung tissue next to the tumor, taken before any cancer treatment. The source is a woman aged 18 to 55 with stage III lung adenocarcinoma.

This clone came up a few times. J is TRBJ1-5 and V is TRBV18; TRBD1 matches at 10 bases. Trimming at V came to 3 bases and at J to 6 bases, leaving 2 bases not matched to a gene. Germline-derived CDR1 and CDR2 are KGHSH and LQKENI. The CDR3 sequence is 14 residues long. The CDR3 sequence: CASSPGQGSQPQHF. DNA for the CDR3: TGTGCCAGCTCACCGGGACAGGGGAGTCAGCCCCAGCATTTT. The whole variable domain, filled in from reference TRBV18 and TRBJ1-5, reads NAGVMQNPRHLVRRRGQEARLRCSPMKGHSHVYWYRQLPEEGLKFMVYLQKENIIDESGMPKERFSAEFPKEGPSILRIQQVVRGDSAAYFCASSPGQGSQPQHFGDGTRLSIL.

This clone was seen a handful of times. J is TRBJ2-5 and V is TRBV19; no reliable D call. Trimming removed 4 bases at V and 3 bases at J, with 9 bases between. The CDR3 totals 13 residues. CDR1 LNHDA and CDR2 SQIVND come from the germline V gene (reference sequence). The CDR3 spells CASSTREKETQYF. The CDR3 coding sequence is TGTGCCAGTAGTACCCGAGAGAAAGAGACCCAGTACTTC.

By its share, this clone is medium-sized. This chain connects TRBV11-3 to TRBJ2-1; 9 bases fit TRBD1. V lost 5 bases and J lost 8; bases outside the gene matches: 13. The CDR3 runs 16 residues. The germline CDR1 and CDR2 sequences are SGHNT and YENEEA. DNA of the CDR3: TGTGCCAGCAGCCTAGGGGGGACAGGGTTTGCCGATGAGCAGTTCTTC. Translated: CASSLGGTGFADEQFF. The variable domain in full, completed from reference TRBV11-3 and TRBJ2-1, reads EAGVVQSPRYKIIEKKQPVAFWCNPISGHNTLYWYLQNLGQGPELLIRYENEEAVDDSQLPKDRFSAERLKGVDSTLKIQPAELGDSAVYLCASSLGGTGFADEQFFGPGTRLTVL.

This clone is categorized as medium-sized. The chain carries TRBV11-3 and TRBJ1-5; D possibly corresponds to TRBD1 (6 bases). V gave up 3 bases and J gave up 5 bases, with 14 bases separating them. CDR1 and CDR2 from the germline V gene are SGHNT and YENEEA. The CDR3 runs 15 residues. CDR3 amino acids: CASSLWYRAHQPQHF. The CDR3 DNA is TGTGCCAGCAGCTTGTGGTACAGGGCCCATCAGCCCCAGCATTTT.